Each of the 22 T cell receptor beta chains below was sequenced from the same sample in a study of CD8 T cells in ankylosing spondylitis. TCRdb reprocessed the 5' RACE reads via MiXCR and lists one record per CDR3 protein. The repertoire holds under 150,000 distinct CDR3 sequences, with under 20% as singletons. Overall study findings and caveats: Apparently characteristic of ankylosing spondylitis blood was a TCR beta motif (about 8 highly homologous variants).

These TCRs' antigens remain unknown. Sequencing was performed on blood, either unsorted or a sorted T cell fraction (not recorded which). These receptors all stem from a male donor with ankylosing spondylitis.

This clonotype showed up just a few times. The chain links TRBV7-9 to TRBJ2-7; tentatively, D is TRBD1 (6 bases). Trimming took off 6 bases at V and 1 base at J, with 10 bases between the two ends. The CDR3 totals 13 residues. Germline V CDR1 and CDR2: SEHNR, FQNEAQ (reference sequence). CDR3 sequence: CASREGTSYEQYF. The CDR3 DNA reads as TGTGCCAGCAGAGAAGGGACATCCTACGAGCAGTACTTC.

The chain recombines TRBV12-3 or TRBV12-4 with TRBJ1-4; weak D call: TRBD1 (6 bases). V was clipped by 3 bases and J by 5 bases, with 16 bases between them. The CDR3 loop spans 16 amino acids. The CDR3 protein is CASSFDPGHGNEKLFF. CDR3 bases: TGTGCCAGCAGTTTCGACCCGGGACATGGGAATGAAAAACTGTTTTTT.

The V gene is TRBV5-6, the J gene TRBJ1-5; tentatively, D is TRBD1 (6 bases). Germline CDR1 reads SGHDT; CDR2 reads YYEEEE. Trimming removed 4 bases from V and 4 bases from J, with 12 bases in between. There are 14 residues in the CDR3. The CDR3 DNA follows: TGTGCCAGCAGCACAGGGACCGGGAATCAGCCCCAGCATTTT. This sequence encodes CASSTGTGNQPQHF.

This clonotype occurred many times. The gene calls are TRBV5-1 and TRBJ1-5; D gene unclear. Trimming cost V 0 bases and J 3 bases, with 4 bases left between them. The germline V gene encodes CDR1 SGHRS and CDR2 YFSETQ. CDR3 length: 13 residues. The chain's CDR3 is CASSLGDNQPQHF. In DNA form, the CDR3 reads TGCGCCAGCAGCTTGGGGGACAATCAGCCCCAGCATTTT.

The chain links TRBV2 to TRBJ2-3; 8 nucleotides line up with TRBD1. The CDR3 runs to 16 residues. V lost 5 bases, J lost 8 bases, and 15 bases stayed unmatched. Looked up from germline, CDR1 is SNHLY and CDR2 is FYNNEI. The CDR3 nucleotides are TGTGCCAGCAGTTACGGGCCGGGACAGGATCTCCTTACGCAGTATTTT. Amino acid sequence: CASSYGPGQDLLTQYF.

The chain uses TRBV5-1 and TRBJ1-2; D is undetermined. CDR1 and CDR2 (germline): SGHRS, YFSETQ. The CDR3 is made up of 14 amino acids. The V gene lost 1 base and the J gene lost 3 bases, with 10 bases spanning the gap. The CDR3 DNA is TGCGCCAGCAGCTTGATCCCGGCTGACTATGGCTACACCTTC. It specifies CASSLIPADYGYTF.

The sample holds a few counts of this clonotype. The chain combines TRBV12-3 or TRBV12-4 with TRBJ2-1, with D unresolved. The ends were cut back, 3 bases at V and 4 bases at J, with 10 bases in the middle. This CDR3 has 14 residues. CDR3 sequence: CASSLMATYNEQFF. The CDR3 region has the DNA TGTGCCAGCAGTTTGATGGCAACTTACAATGAGCAGTTCTTC.

The V gene is TRBV14, the J gene TRBJ2-3, with 9 bases fitting TRBD2. Germline V CDR1 and CDR2: SGHDN, FVKESK. CDR3 length: 17 amino acids. V dropped 0 bases and J dropped 4; count of bases not matched to a gene: 8. The DNA for the CDR3 is TGTGCCAGCAGCCAAGATCGGTTAATAGCGGGAGCAGATACGCAGTATTTT. Amino acid sequence: CASSQDRLIAGADTQYF.

This clonotype was counted a few times. This chain joins TRBV4-1 and TRBJ2-5; 7 nucleotides agree with TRBD1. The germline gives CDR1 MGHRA, CDR2 YSYEKL. The V gene end was trimmed by 4 bases and the J gene end by 5 bases; junction bases not matched to a gene: 13. CDR3 size: 16 residues. Here the CDR3 reads CASSRVTGPVGETQYF. In DNA, the CDR3 is TGCGCCAGCAGCCGGGTGACAGGGCCGGTAGGGGAGACCCAGTACTTC.

This clonotype came up a few times. The chain carries TRBV12-3 or TRBV12-4 and TRBJ2-3; the match to TRBD2 covers 13 bases. With V trimmed by 6 bases and J by 11 bases, 11 bases remained unmatched. This CDR3 contains 15 residues. CDR3 nucleotide sequence: TGTGCCAGCAGCCGACTAGCGGGAGGAGCCCAAGAGCAGTATTTT. Protein: CASSRLAGGAQEQYF.

The chain combines TRBV19 with TRBJ2-5; 10 bases are shared with TRBD2. The germline gives CDR1 LNHDA, CDR2 SQIVND (reference sequence). V was pared by 0 bases and J by 4 bases, with 8 bases of the junction left unmatched. This CDR3 has 17 residues. CDR3 coding DNA: TGTGCCAGTAGTATAGATTACCTAGCGGGAGTCCCAGAGACCCAGTACTTC. Encoded protein: CASSIDYLAGVPETQYF.

V and J are TRBV16 and TRBJ2-7; D unresolved. V gave up 2 bases and J gave up 3 bases, with 11 bases separating them. The CDR3 runs 14 residues. The germline V gene encodes CDR1 KGHSY and CDR2 FQNENV. CDR3 bases: TGTGCCAGCAGCCAAGCTCCGTCCTACTACGAGCAGTACTTC. The encoded protein is CASSQAPSYYEQYF.

This clonotype showed up many times. The CDR3 loop is CASSVGTVAEQYF. CDR3 DNA: TGTGCCAGCAGCGTAGGTACCGTGGCCGAGCAGTACTTC. The chain combines TRBV9 with TRBJ2-7; D remains ambiguous. Germline values: CDR1 SGDLS, CDR2 YYNGEE. The CDR3 spans 13 residues. V lost 0 bases and J 6 bases, leaving 10 bases between the germline ends.

This clonotype was seen a handful of times. V and J are TRBV5-1 and TRBJ1-1; TRBD1 is a possible D gene (5 bases). Germline CDR1 SGHRS, CDR2 YFSETQ. The V and J ends lost 0 bases and 4 bases respectively, with 16 bases between them. The CDR3 extends over 16 amino acids. CDR3 bases: TGCGCCAGCAGCTTGGAAGGGGTCCTCCCGCTCACTGAAGCTTTCTTT. Protein sequence: CASSLEGVLPLTEAFF.

V usage is TRBV9 and J usage is TRBJ2-7; TRBD1 might be the D (5 bases). CDR3 length: 14 amino acids. CDR1 and CDR2 (germline): SGDLS, YYNGEE. V was shortened by 1 base and J by 4 bases, with 12 bases between the two germline ends. The CDR3 sequence: CASSVSAGLYEQYF. Here the CDR3 DNA reads TGTGCCAGCAGCGTAAGCGCAGGGTTATACGAGCAGTACTTC.

The V call is TRBV29-1, the J call TRBJ2-3; D is unclear. V was clipped by 5 bases and J by 11 bases, with 11 bases between them. This CDR3 spans 10 amino acids. Germline assignment: CDR1 SQVTM and CDR2 ANQGSEA. For the CDR3, the DNA is TGCAGCGTTTTTTGGCGGTGGCAGTATTTT. Translation: CSVFWRWQYF.

This clonotype was counted only a few times. The chain employs TRBV7-2 and TRBJ2-1; no reliable D call. Deletions cut 1 base from V and 5 bases from J, with 15 bases between. There are 16 residues in the CDR3. Germline loops: CDR1 SGHTA, CDR2 FQGNSA. This chain's CDR3 is CASSLDVGLGHNEQFF. The CDR3 nucleotides are TGTGCCAGCAGCTTAGATGTGGGCCTCGGCCACAATGAGCAGTTCTTC.

This clonotype was detected only a few times. This chain uses TRBV5-6 with TRBJ2-2; D is uncertain. Germline V CDR1 and CDR2: SGHDT, YYEEEE. This CDR3 has 13 residues. V was trimmed by 0 bases and J by 3 bases, leaving 3 bases between them. The CDR3 bases are TGTGCCAGCAGCTTGGAGGACACCGGGGAGCTGTTTTTT. It codes for CASSLEDTGELFF.

V gene TRBV18 combines with J gene TRBJ2-7; no clear D gene. Germline lookup yields CDR1 KGHSH and CDR2 LQKENI. The CDR3 has 12 residues. V was shortened by 3 bases and J by 3 bases, with 6 bases between the two germline ends. CDR3 residues: CASSPQNYEQYF. In DNA, the CDR3 is TGTGCCAGCTCACCCCAGAACTACGAGCAGTACTTC.

The V gene is TRBV13, the J gene TRBJ2-7; TRBD2 is a possible D gene (6 bases). V shed 5 bases and J shed 5 bases, with 16 bases lying between them. This CDR3 is 14 amino acids long. Germline CDR1 and CDR2: PRHDT and FYEKMQ (reference sequence). The CDR3 sequence is CASSTGLAIHEQYF. The CDR3 region has the DNA TGTGCCAGCAGCACGGGACTCGCAATCCACGAGCAGTACTTC.

This clonotype came up a few times. The chain combines TRBV2 with TRBJ2-5; 11 nucleotides match TRBD2. Germline V gives CDR1 SNHLY, CDR2 FYNNEI. The ends lost 4 bases at V and 2 bases at J; junction bases unmatched: 0. This CDR3 region has 14 residues. CDR3 in amino acids: CASSGLAGQETQYF. The CDR3 DNA sequence: TGTGCCAGCAGTGGACTAGCGGGGCAAGAGACCCAGTACTTC.

The CDR3 sequence: CASSLERGVSYEQYF. The CDR3 DNA follows: TGTGCCAGCAGCCTAGAGCGAGGGGTCTCCTACGAGCAGTACTTC. The V gene is TRBV7-9, the J gene TRBJ2-7; D is tentatively TRBD1 or TRBD2 (5 bases each). In germline, CDR1 is SEHNR, CDR2 FQNEAQ (reference sequence). The CDR3 covers 15 residues. Trimming shortened V by 5 bases and J by 0 bases, and 14 bases separated the two germline ends.